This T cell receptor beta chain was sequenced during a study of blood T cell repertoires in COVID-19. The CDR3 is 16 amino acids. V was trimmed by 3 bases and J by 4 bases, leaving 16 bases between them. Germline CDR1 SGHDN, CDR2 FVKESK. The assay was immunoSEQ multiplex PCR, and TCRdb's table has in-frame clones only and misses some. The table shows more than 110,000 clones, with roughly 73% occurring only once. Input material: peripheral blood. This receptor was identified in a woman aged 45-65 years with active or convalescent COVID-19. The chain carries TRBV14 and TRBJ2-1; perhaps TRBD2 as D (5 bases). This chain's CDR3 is CASSHQRGVKYNEQFF. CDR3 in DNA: TGTGCCAGCAGCCATCAACGGGGTGTGAAGTACAATGAGCAGTTCTTC.